This TCR beta chain derives from a study of monozygotic twins with inflammatory bowel disease. General study results and limits: Especially with disease activity, IBD patients had fewer clonotypes in common with others than healthy twins did.

TCRdb reprocessed the 5' RACE reads and stores each CDR3 protein as one record, lacking DNA. There are 200,000 to 250,000 distinct CDR3 sequences in the sample, with roughly 8% held by the top ten. For this clonotype: Antigen: not known.

Sequencing was performed on blood. This clonotype originated in a human donor with ulcerative colitis or Crohn's disease, or a healthy co-twin of an affected twin (not recorded which).

CDR3 loop: CRDLRGRSVNTEAFF. This chain connects TRBV29-1 to TRBJ1-1; TCRdb reports TRBD1, a call that lacks DNA to check it against. CDR3 length equals 15 residues. The germline V gene has CDR1 SQVTM and CDR2 ANQGSEA.